A selection of T cell receptor beta chains follows, all from one sample in a study of T cell responses to AZD1222 COVID-19 vaccine. The protocol was immunoSEQ multiplex PCR, while the TCRdb copy is restricted to in-frame clones and leaves out a portion. The data show approximately 160,000 clones, less than 95% seen once. Here the sequenced sample was peripheral blood, taken on day 0 of AZD1222 vaccination. Receptor source: an adult in good health. Both conserved end residues are part of each CDR3. The order of the fields is CDR3 DNA, CDR3 protein, D gene, J gene, V gene, clone size. The D gene is left open where the match is weak. The size entry is marked missing in some rows and otherwise reads once, few, many or a size class.

CDR3nt: TGTGCCAGCAGCTGGGGGACAGGGGATCAGCCCCAGCATTTT; CDR3aa: CASSWGTGDQPQHF; d_gene: TRBD1; j_gene: TRBJ1-5; v_gene: TRBV7-8; abundance: -
CDR3nt: TGTGCCAGCAGCGTGGAGGCAGCAGGCTATAATTCACCCCTCCACTTT; CDR3aa: CASSVEAAGYNSPLHF; d_gene: -; j_gene: TRBJ1-6; v_gene: TRBV9; abundance: -
CDR3nt: TGTGCCAGCAGTTTATGGGGGGACTTCAACTCCTACGAGCAGTACTTC; CDR3aa: CASSLWGDFNSYEQYF; d_gene: -; j_gene: TRBJ2-7; v_gene: TRBV28; abundance: -
CDR3nt: TGTGCCAGCAGCTCCGAAGGGGCTAGCGAGAGCCAAGAGACCCAGTACTTC; CDR3aa: CASSSEGASESQETQYF; d_gene: -; j_gene: TRBJ2-5; v_gene: TRBV4-2; abundance: once
CDR3nt: TGTGCCAGCAGCAGAATAGGGGCCAACGTCCTGACTTTC; CDR3aa: CASSRIGANVLTF; d_gene: -; j_gene: TRBJ2-6; v_gene: TRBV12-3/TRBV12-4; abundance: -
CDR3nt: TGTGCCAGCAGCTTAAGCAGGACGTCCGACCAAGAGACCCAGTACTTC; CDR3aa: CASSLSRTSDQETQYF; d_gene: -; j_gene: TRBJ2-5; v_gene: TRBV7-9; abundance: -
CDR3nt: TGTGCCAGCAGCCCTACAGGGGGAAGTAGGGAAAAACTGTTTTTT; CDR3aa: CASSPTGGSREKLFF; d_gene: TRBD1; j_gene: TRBJ1-4; v_gene: TRBV14; abundance: -
CDR3nt: TGTGCCAGCAGCTGGGGACTTCAGGTCTCCTACAATGAGCAGTTCTTC; CDR3aa: CASSWGLQVSYNEQFF; d_gene: -; j_gene: TRBJ2-1; v_gene: TRBV7-8; abundance: -
CDR3nt: TGCGCCAGCAGCCCGACAGGGGGTAATTCACCCCTCCACTTT; CDR3aa: CASSPTGGNSPLHF; d_gene: TRBD1; j_gene: TRBJ1-6; v_gene: TRBV5-1; abundance: -
CDR3nt: TGCGCCAGCAGCTTGGGGCAGTCCTCCTACAATGAGCAGTTCTTC; CDR3aa: CASSLGQSSYNEQFF; d_gene: -; j_gene: TRBJ2-1; v_gene: TRBV5-1; abundance: -
CDR3nt: TGCGCCAGCAGCTTAGGACAGGGCGGGGAGACCCAGTACTTC; CDR3aa: CASSLGQGGETQYF; d_gene: TRBD1; j_gene: TRBJ2-5; v_gene: TRBV5-1; abundance: few
CDR3nt: TGCGCCAGCAGCCATGGACAGCTGAACACTGAAGCTTTCTTT; CDR3aa: CASSHGQLNTEAFF; d_gene: -; j_gene: TRBJ1-1; v_gene: TRBV4-1; abundance: -
CDR3nt: TGTGCCAGCACTAGACTAGCGGGAGACCGCAACGAGCAGTACTTC; CDR3aa: CASTRLAGDRNEQYF; d_gene: TRBD2; j_gene: TRBJ2-7; v_gene: TRBV6-5; abundance: -
CDR3nt: TGTGCCAGCAGCTTAGTGGTACCGAGCTCCTACGAGCAGTACTTC; CDR3aa: CASSLVVPSSYEQYF; d_gene: -; j_gene: TRBJ2-7; v_gene: TRBV11-2; abundance: -
CDR3nt: TGTGCCAGCAGCCGTGGACTAGCGGGCCTCAATGAGCAGTTCTTC; CDR3aa: CASSRGLAGLNEQFF; d_gene: TRBD2; j_gene: TRBJ2-1; v_gene: TRBV5-8; abundance: -
CDR3nt: TGTGCCAGCATGAGGGAGACCTACTACAATGAGCAGTTCTTC; CDR3aa: CASMRETYYNEQFF; d_gene: -; j_gene: TRBJ2-1; v_gene: TRBV6-5; abundance: -
CDR3nt: TGTGCCAGCAGTTTATGGGGGGGCGGGCTTGACTCCTACGAGCAGTACTTC; CDR3aa: CASSLWGGGLDSYEQYF; d_gene: -; j_gene: TRBJ2-7; v_gene: TRBV28; abundance: once
CDR3nt: TGCGCCAGCAGCCGATCAGTCCCGCTCGGCACTGAAGCTTTCTTT; CDR3aa: CASSRSVPLGTEAFF; d_gene: -; j_gene: TRBJ1-1; v_gene: TRBV4-1; abundance: -
CDR3nt: TGTGCCAGCAGTTTGGACTATCACGAGCAGTTCTTC; CDR3aa: CASSLDYHEQFF; d_gene: -; j_gene: TRBJ2-1; v_gene: TRBV7-2; abundance: -
CDR3nt: TGTGCCACCAGCAGGGAATCGGGGGTAAGGAATGAAGCTTTCTTT; CDR3aa: CATSRESGVRNEAFF; d_gene: -; j_gene: TRBJ1-1; v_gene: TRBV15; abundance: -
CDR3nt: TGCGCCAGCAGCCCCTTCCTGATCCAGGGGGGCCACTCAATGAACACTGAAGCTTTCTTT; CDR3aa: CASSPFLIQGGHSMNTEAFF; d_gene: TRBD1; j_gene: TRBJ1-1; v_gene: TRBV23-1; abundance: once
CDR3nt: TGTGCCAGCAGCCAATGGGGGGAGGGGGAGACCCAGTACTTC; CDR3aa: CASSQWGEGETQYF; d_gene: TRBD2; j_gene: TRBJ2-5; v_gene: TRBV3-1/TRBV3-2; abundance: -
CDR3nt: TGTGCCAGCCGTAACAGGGGAGATAATTCACCCCTCCACTTT; CDR3aa: CASRNRGDNSPLHF; d_gene: TRBD1; j_gene: TRBJ1-6; v_gene: TRBV18; abundance: -
CDR3nt: TGTGCCAGCAGCCAACCGTCAGCTCCTAATGAAAAACTGTTTTTT; CDR3aa: CASSQPSAPNEKLFF; d_gene: -; j_gene: TRBJ1-4; v_gene: TRBV4-2; abundance: -
CDR3nt: TGTGCCAGCAGTCGTTACGGGAGGGAGGGCTACACCTTC; CDR3aa: CASSRYGREGYTF; d_gene: -; j_gene: TRBJ1-2; v_gene: TRBV6-5; abundance: -
CDR3nt: TGTGCCAGCAGCTTGCAGGGGGCCCCTGAAGCTTTCTTT; CDR3aa: CASSLQGAPEAFF; d_gene: TRBD1; j_gene: TRBJ1-1; v_gene: TRBV5-4; abundance: -
CDR3nt: TGTGCCAGCGGTCCCACTGTCACTGAGCAGTTCTTC; CDR3aa: CASGPTVTEQFF; d_gene: -; j_gene: TRBJ2-1; v_gene: TRBV9; abundance: -
CDR3nt: TGTGCCAGCTCACCACCGAGTGGTCGGGGAGCTTTCTTT; CDR3aa: CASSPPSGRGAFF; d_gene: -; j_gene: TRBJ1-1; v_gene: TRBV18; abundance: -
CDR3nt: TGTGCCAGCAGTTACAGAGGGGTCTACGCTGAAGCTTTCTTT; CDR3aa: CASSYRGVYAEAFF; d_gene: -; j_gene: TRBJ1-1; v_gene: TRBV6-5; abundance: -
CDR3nt: TGCGCCAGCAGCCCCCAGGGACTTTACTACACTGAAGCTTTCTTT; CDR3aa: CASSPQGLYYTEAFF; d_gene: -; j_gene: TRBJ1-1; v_gene: TRBV5-1; abundance: -
CDR3nt: TGTGCCAGCAGGATAGACAGGGTCGGTGAAGCTTTCTTT; CDR3aa: CASRIDRVGEAFF; d_gene: TRBD1; j_gene: TRBJ1-1; v_gene: TRBV2; abundance: -
CDR3nt: TGTGCCAGCAGTTACTCGGACTGGTATGGCTACACCTTC; CDR3aa: CASSYSDWYGYTF; d_gene: -; j_gene: TRBJ1-2; v_gene: TRBV6-5; abundance: -
CDR3nt: TGTGCCAGCAGTTACTCGCAGCTAGCGGGGCCGCATACGCAGTATTTT; CDR3aa: CASSYSQLAGPHTQYF; d_gene: TRBD2; j_gene: TRBJ2-3; v_gene: TRBV6-5; abundance: -
CDR3nt: TGTGCCAGCAGGGGGGTTAGGGCAGCCCAAGAGACCCAGTACTTC; CDR3aa: CASRGVRAAQETQYF; d_gene: -; j_gene: TRBJ2-5; v_gene: TRBV6-5; abundance: few
CDR3nt: TGCGCCAGCAGCGAAAGGGACAGGGCCCAAAACATTCAGTACTTC; CDR3aa: CASSERDRAQNIQYF; d_gene: TRBD1; j_gene: TRBJ2-4; v_gene: TRBV5-1; abundance: -
CDR3nt: TGTGCCATCCTCTGGGGGTACGAGCAGTACTTC; CDR3aa: CAILWGYEQYF; d_gene: -; j_gene: TRBJ2-7; v_gene: TRBV2; abundance: -
CDR3nt: TGTGCCACCAGTGATGGAGGGGTTGACACCGGGGAGCTGTTTTTT; CDR3aa: CATSDGGVDTGELFF; d_gene: -; j_gene: TRBJ2-2; v_gene: TRBV24-1; abundance: -
CDR3nt: TGTGCCAGCAGCGTAGTCGCTAGCCCCGGGGAGCTGTTTTTT; CDR3aa: CASSVVASPGELFF; d_gene: -; j_gene: TRBJ2-2; v_gene: TRBV9; abundance: -
CDR3nt: TGTGCCAGCAGCGGGTGGGCCAGAAACTATGGCTACACCTTC; CDR3aa: CASSGWARNYGYTF; d_gene: -; j_gene: TRBJ1-2; v_gene: TRBV28; abundance: -
CDR3nt: TGTGCCAGCATCCCAAACGTGGGGGAGACCCAGTACTTC; CDR3aa: CASIPNVGETQYF; d_gene: -; j_gene: TRBJ2-5; v_gene: TRBV5-5; abundance: -
CDR3nt: TGTGCCAGCAGCCAAGAATACCAACAGCCCCAGCATTTT; CDR3aa: CASSQEYQQPQHF; d_gene: -; j_gene: TRBJ1-5; v_gene: TRBV3-1/TRBV3-2; abundance: -
CDR3nt: TGTGCCAGCAGTTACGGGGGGACAGGGAAGCAAGCTTTCTTT; CDR3aa: CASSYGGTGKQAFF; d_gene: TRBD1; j_gene: TRBJ1-1; v_gene: TRBV6-5; abundance: -
CDR3nt: TGTGCCAGCAGTCAAGGGTCCTCAGAAAAACTGTTTTTT; CDR3aa: CASSQGSSEKLFF; d_gene: -; j_gene: TRBJ1-4; v_gene: TRBV3-1/TRBV3-2; abundance: -
CDR3nt: TGTGCCAGCAGTTTCCGACTAGCGGGGTCCTACAATGAGCAGTTCTTC; CDR3aa: CASSFRLAGSYNEQFF; d_gene: TRBD2; j_gene: TRBJ2-1; v_gene: TRBV28; abundance: -
CDR3nt: TGTGCCAGCAGGCCCGGGGGGAACACTGAAGCTTTCTTT; CDR3aa: CASRPGGNTEAFF; d_gene: -; j_gene: TRBJ1-1; v_gene: TRBV6-5; abundance: -
CDR3nt: TGTGCCAGCAGTGAGGGCGGGACCTACAATGAGCAGTTCTTC; CDR3aa: CASSEGGTYNEQFF; d_gene: -; j_gene: TRBJ2-1; v_gene: TRBV28; abundance: -